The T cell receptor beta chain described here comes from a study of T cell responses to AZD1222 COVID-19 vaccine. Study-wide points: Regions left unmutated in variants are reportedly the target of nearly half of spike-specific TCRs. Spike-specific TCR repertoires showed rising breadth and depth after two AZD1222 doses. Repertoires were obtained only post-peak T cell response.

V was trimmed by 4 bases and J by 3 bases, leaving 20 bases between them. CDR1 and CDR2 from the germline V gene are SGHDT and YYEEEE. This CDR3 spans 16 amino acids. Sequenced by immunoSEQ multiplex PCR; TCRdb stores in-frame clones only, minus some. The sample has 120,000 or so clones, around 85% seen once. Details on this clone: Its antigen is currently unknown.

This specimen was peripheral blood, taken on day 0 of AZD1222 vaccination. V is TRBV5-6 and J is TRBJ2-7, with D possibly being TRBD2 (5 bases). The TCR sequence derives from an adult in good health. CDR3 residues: CASSPGSLIESYEQYF. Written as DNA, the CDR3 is TGTGCCAGCAGCCCGGGGTCCCTTATTGAAAGCTACGAGCAGTACTTC.